These 8 T cell receptor beta chains were sequenced from one sample in a study of monozygotic twins with inflammatory bowel disease. TCRdb reanalyzed the 5' RACE reads and collapses them to one entry per CDR3 protein, without DNA. The sample holds 300,000 to 350,000 distinct CDR3 sequences. Sequenced material: blood. The source is a human donor with ulcerative colitis or Crohn's disease, or a healthy co-twin of an affected twin (not recorded which).

CDR3 residues: CASSYGTGGDGANVLTF. V usage is TRBV6-5 and J usage is TRBJ2-6; as DNA is missing, the TRBD1 call by TCRdb cannot be tested. Germline V gene sequence: CDR1 MNHEY, CDR2 SVGAGI. CDR3 length equals 17 residues.

J is TRBJ1-5 and V is TRBV6-1; the TCRdb D gene call, TRBD1, has no DNA to confirm it. CDR1 MNHNS and CDR2 SASEGT come from the germline V gene. The CDR3 runs 15 residues. This CDR3 is CASSEVQGKGQPQHF.

V usage is TRBV7-2 and J usage is TRBJ2-5. Germline V CDR1 and CDR2: SGHTA, FQGNSA. This CDR3 comprises 14 residues. The CDR3 here is CASSLGTSKETQYF.

This chain links TRBV5-6 with TRBJ2-3. Germline V gene lookup returns CDR1 SGHDT and CDR2 YYEEEE. This CDR3 has 14 amino acids. The CDR3 loop reads CASSPHDSTDTQYF.

The rearrangement joins TRBV10-3 to TRBJ1-1. The CDR3 totals 14 residues. Per germline, CDR1 ENHRY and CDR2 SYGVKD. The CDR3 protein is CAISGQEGSAEAFF.

The V and J genes are TRBV7-2 and TRBJ2-5. The CDR3 loop spans 13 amino acids. Germline V gives CDR1 SGHTA, CDR2 FQGNSA. The CDR3 here is CASSLGLRETQYF. Full variable domain (missing parts from reference TRBV7-2 and TRBJ2-5): GAGVSQSPSNKVTEKGKDVELRCDPISGHTALYWYRQSLGQGLEFLIYFQGNSAPDKSGLPSDRFSAERTGGSVSTLTIQRTQQEDSAVYLCASSLGLRETQYFGPGTRLLVL.

The chain recombines TRBV12-3 or TRBV12-4 with TRBJ1-2. The CDR3 runs 15 residues. CDR3 amino acids: CASSSGFVGPDGYTF.

CDR3 region: CSAGDGNTEAFF. The chain employs TRBV29-1 and TRBJ1-1; TCRdb names TRBD1, which stays unverified in the absence of DNA. The CDR3 is 12 residues long. Germline V lookup: CDR1 SQVTM, CDR2 ANQGSEA.